This T cell receptor (beta chain) emerged from a study of blood T cell repertoires in COVID-19. Study-level information: T cells, B-cell-depleted T cells, or PBMCs provided the cDNA or gDNA that served as material.

In the authors' methods: Reference gene primer amplification in the assay estimated nucleated cell counts. TCRdb's copy holds only in-frame clones and misses some; the assay was immunoSEQ multiplex PCR. The V and J calls and clone size were taken over from that table, and D and trimming were inferred from the DNA. The data hold 45,000 or so clones, with around 89% observed a single time. The CDR3 is made up of 14 amino acids. Germline CDR1 SGHAT, CDR2 FQNNGV. The germline V and J ends were trimmed by 1 base and 5 bases, with 11 bases remaining between them. The material sequenced was peripheral blood. This chain uses TRBV11-2 with TRBJ2-5; D gene uncertain. This receptor was obtained from a man in his 70s with active COVID-19. Here the CDR3 DNA reads TGTGCCAGCAGCTTAGCTGTAGACTCGGAGACCCAGTACTTC. As protein: CASSLAVDSETQYF. The complete variable domain, with remaining parts taken from reference TRBV11-2 and TRBJ2-5, reads EAGVAQSPRYKIIEKRQSVAFWCNPISGHATLYWYQQILGQGPKLLIQFQNNGVVDDSQLPKDRFSAERLKGVDSTLKIQPAKLEDSAVYLCASSLAVDSETQYFGPGTRLLVL.